These 30 T cell receptor beta chains share one sample of origin, sequenced in a study of chemoradiotherapy in HPV16-positive cancers. Repertoires were generated with immunoSEQ multiplex PCR, while TCRdb's copy carries only in-frame clones and drops some. The sample comprises roughly 1,100 clones, approximately 90% of which are singletons, and roughly a tenth rests with the top ten. The sequences come from tumor tissue, collected from a patient who underwent chemoradiotherapy. The receptors stem from a human donor with HPV-associated anogenital cancer.

This chain uses TRBV11-2 with TRBJ2-1; D call uncertain. With 3 bases removed from V and 15 bases from J, the gap between germline ends came to 18 bases. Germline V lookup: CDR1 SGHAT, CDR2 FQNNGV. The CDR3 has 13 amino acids. CDR3 nucleotides: TGTGCCAGCAGCTTTTTTAAGGGCCTCATAGCGTTCTTC. It specifies CASSFFKGLIAFF.

This clone was counted only a few times. This chain connects TRBV6-1 to TRBJ1-5; 8 bases align to TRBD1. CDR1 and CDR2 from the germline V gene are MNHNS and SASEGT. The V and J ends lost 7 bases and 8 bases, in that order; junction bases with no gene match: 10. The CDR3 extends over 14 amino acids. CDR3 amino acids: CASTPGQGAEPQHF. The CDR3 DNA follows: TGTGCCAGCACACCCGGACAGGGTGCGGAGCCCCAGCATTTT.

The CDR3 here is CASSLWGDSPLHF. Here the CDR3 DNA reads TGTGCCAGCAGCTTATGGGGAGATTCACCCCTCCACTTT. The chain has TRBV7-3 and TRBJ1-6; D gene ambiguous. The ends were cut back, 2 bases at V and 8 bases at J, with 7 bases in the middle. The CDR3 extends over 13 amino acids. CDR1 is SGHTA, CDR2 FQGTGA, per germline.

A single count supports this clone. This chain uses TRBV7-2 with TRBJ2-7, with a weak D call TRBD1 (5 bases). Per germline, CDR1 SGHTA and CDR2 FQGNSA. The V end lost 1 base, the J end lost 3 bases, and 7 bases lay between the germline ends. The CDR3 has 13 residues. CDR3 region: CASSLGQNYEQYF. CDR3 nucleotides: TGTGCCAGCAGCTTAGGACAGAACTACGAGCAGTACTTC.

V is TRBV7-3 and J is TRBJ2-6; D is unclear. Germline CDR1 and CDR2: SGHTA and FQGTGA. Trimming cost V 2 bases and J 1 base, with 6 bases left between them. The CDR3 covers 15 residues. The CDR3 DNA reads TGTGCCAGCAGCTTACATCATTCTGGGGCCAACGTCCTGACTTTC. It is translated as CASSLHHSGANVLTF.

CDR3 sequence reads: CASSSPWRRGTQYF. DNA for the CDR3: TGTGCCAGCAGCTCGCCTTGGAGGCGAGGGACCCAGTACTTC. V usage is TRBV7-2 and J usage is TRBJ2-5; the D gene is possibly TRBD2 (5 bases). Deletions cut 4 bases from V and 7 bases from J, with 16 bases between. This CDR3 region has 14 residues. The germline V gene has CDR1 SGHTA and CDR2 FQGNSA.

The chain recombines TRBV7-9 with TRBJ2-7; D not resolved. The CDR3 spans 15 residues. V was shortened by 1 base and J by 1 base, with 11 bases between the two germline ends. The V gene's germline CDR1 is SEHNR and CDR2 FQNEAQ (reference sequence). The CDR3 bases are TGTGCCAGCAGCTTAGGGCCGGCAGGATCCTACGAGCAGTACTTC. It yields the protein CASSLGPAGSYEQYF.

This sequence joins TRBV19 and TRBJ1-2; D not certain. Germline lookup yields CDR1 LNHDA and CDR2 SQIVND (reference sequence). CDR3 length equals 16 residues. The V end was cut by 7 bases, the J end by 6 bases, with 24 bases between. The CDR3 DNA sequence: TGTGCCAGTACCCCAGCCGTAGGACGAGGCGTCAATGGCTACACCTTC. Translating it yields CASTPAVGRGVNGYTF.

The CDR3 reads CASSHGTYTGANVLTF. In nucleotides, the CDR3 is TGTGCCAGCAGTCACGGGACCTATACTGGGGCCAACGTCCTGACTTTC. The rearrangement uses TRBV27 and TRBJ2-6; D tentatively reads TRBD1 or TRBD2 (5 bases each). CDR3 length: 16 amino acids. V was pared by 5 bases and J by 2 bases, with 13 bases between. Per germline, CDR1 MNHEY and CDR2 SMNVEV (reference sequence).

In this sample, this clone turned up once. The V gene is TRBV4-1, the J gene TRBJ2-7; D perhaps matches TRBD2 (5 bases). Trimming removed 0 bases from V and 1 base from J, with 7 bases in between. CDR1 is MGHRA, CDR2 YSYEKL, per germline. The CDR3 has 14 residues. The DNA of the CDR3 is TGCGCCAGCAGCCAAGACGGGGAGTCCTACGAGCAGTACTTC. Translation gives CASSQDGESYEQYF.

V and J are TRBV7-9 and TRBJ1-3; TRBD1 agrees at 7 bases. Germline V gene data show CDR1 as SEHNR and CDR2 as FQNEAQ (reference sequence). V was clipped by 4 bases and J by 4 bases; unmatched bases: 13. The CDR3 covers 17 residues. The CDR3 region has the DNA TGTGCCAGCAGCTCCTCAGGGGGAGGCCCTGAGGGAAACACCATATATTTT. The encoded protein is CASSSSGGGPEGNTIYF.

For the CDR3, the DNA is TGTGCCAGCAGCTTGGAGGGGACACCGATCTATGGCTACACCTTC. Its translation: CASSLEGTPIYGYTF. This chain joins TRBV5-5 and TRBJ1-2; the D gene is possibly TRBD1 (6 bases). Germline V lookup: CDR1 SGHKS, CDR2 YYEKEE (reference sequence). This CDR3 is built from 15 residues. V was cut by 0 bases and J by 4 bases, with 13 bases left in between. Full variable domain (missing parts from reference TRBV5-5 and TRBJ1-2): DAGVTQSPTHLIKTRGQQVTLRCSPISGHKSVSWYQQVLGQGPQFIFQYYEKEERGRGNFPDRFSARQFPNYSSELNVNALLLGDSALYLCASSLEGTPIYGYTFGSGTRLTVV.

The V and J genes are TRBV7-2 and TRBJ1-2; TRBD1 might be the D (6 bases). CDR3 length: 13 amino acids. Trimming shortened V by 6 bases and J by 3 bases, and 11 bases separated the two germline ends. CDR1 is SGHTA, CDR2 FQGNSA, per germline. The CDR3 reads CASRPQGYYGYTF. In nucleotides, the CDR3 is TGTGCCAGCAGACCACAGGGATACTATGGCTACACCTTC.

The J gene is TRBJ1-6, the V gene TRBV9; 10 nucleotides align to TRBD1. CDR1 is SGDLS, CDR2 YYNGEE, per germline. Germline trimming cut 5 bases from V and 6 bases from J; bases unmatched to any gene: 2. CDR3 length: 14 amino acids. CDR3 DNA: TGTGCCAGCAGTCGGACAGGGGGTAATTCACCCCTCCACTTT. Its translation: CASSRTGGNSPLHF.

The chain carries TRBV21-1 and TRBJ2-4; whether TRBD1, the table's D call, matches the DNA was not checked. TRBV21-1 is flagged as a pseudogene. This CDR3 comprises 17 residues. The CDR3 DNA follows: TGTGCCAGCAGGGGGCTGTTAGCTGCAGCAAGAAAAAACATTCAGTACTTC. Protein sequence: CASRGLLAAARKNIQYF.

V usage is TRBV7-2 and J usage is TRBJ2-7; either TRBD1 or TRBD2 may supply D (5 bases each). V lost 5 bases, J lost 9 bases, and 14 bases lay in between. Germline V gives CDR1 SGHTA, CDR2 FQGNSA. There are 12 residues in the CDR3. CDR3 amino acids: CASSAAGAGQYF. Here the CDR3 DNA reads TGTGCCAGCAGCGCCGCCGGGGCTGGGCAGTACTTC. Combining the CDR3 with reference TRBV7-2 and TRBJ2-7 gives the whole variable domain GAGVSQSPSNKVTEKGKDVELRCDPISGHTALYWYRQSLGQGLEFLIYFQGNSAPDKSGLPSDRFSAERTGGSVSTLTIQRTQQEDSAVYLCASSAAGAGQYFGPGTRLTVT.

V gene TRBV11-2 combines with J gene TRBJ2-5; TRBD2 might be the D (5 bases). V was pared by 2 bases and J by 0 bases, with 10 bases between. CDR1 SGHAT and CDR2 FQNNGV come from the germline V gene. CDR3 size: 15 residues. The CDR3 is CASSLLGRNQETQYF. CDR3 bases: TGTGCCAGCAGCTTACTGGGGAGAAACCAAGAGACCCAGTACTTC.

Points on this clone: One end of the junction does not line up with germline, which may come from a read error. This rearrangement joins TRBV6-1 to TRBJ1-4; 8 bases map to TRBD1. The CDR3 is 14 residues long. Germline V lookup: CDR1 MNHNS, CDR2 SASEGT. The CDR3 DNA follows: TGTGCCAGCGGTGACTTGGACAGGGATGAAAAACTGTTTTTT. Residues: CASGDLDRDEKLFF.

The V call is TRBV6-1, the J call TRBJ1-6; unclear D gene. Between the trimmed V and J ends, which lost 9 bases and 6 bases, there was a span of 9 bases. The CDR3 contains 12 residues. Germline values: CDR1 MNHNS, CDR2 SASEGT. CDR3 DNA: TGTGCCAGTGGGCCTTTTAATTCACCCCTCCACTTT. Its translation is CASGPFNSPLHF.

This clone was seen more than once but under ten times. The rearrangement joins TRBV5-4 to TRBJ1-2; 8 bases align to TRBD1. Germline trimming cut 4 bases from V and 5 bases from J; bases unmatched to any gene: 7. CDR1 and CDR2 (germline): SGHNT, YYREEE (reference sequence). CDR3 size: 14 residues. The CDR3 protein is CASSQDRDSYGYTF. The DNA of the CDR3 is TGTGCCAGCAGCCAGGACAGGGACTCGTATGGCTACACCTTC.

This chain links TRBV5-1 with TRBJ1-1; TRBD1 is a possible D gene (6 bases). V was pared by 5 bases and J by 0 bases, with 11 bases between. There are 14 residues in the CDR3. The germline gives CDR1 SGHRS, CDR2 YFSETQ. In DNA, the CDR3 is TGCGCCAGCAGGTACCGGGACATGAACACTGAAGCTTTCTTT. Its translation: CASRYRDMNTEAFF.

This clone was seen only a few times. The chain joins TRBV6-1 to TRBJ2-5; TRBD1 aligns across 7 bases. Trimming removed 3 bases from V and 7 bases from J; junction bases left unmatched: 8. In germline, CDR1 is MNHNS, CDR2 SASEGT. This CDR3 is built from 14 residues. The CDR3 region is CASSDHRGTGTQYF. CDR3 DNA: TGTGCCAGCAGTGATCACAGGGGCACGGGGACCCAGTACTTC.

This sequence joins TRBV5-1 and TRBJ1-5, with a weak D call TRBD1 (6 bases). V lost 4 bases and J 6 bases, leaving 17 bases between the germline ends. The germline gives CDR1 SGHRS, CDR2 YFSETQ. The CDR3 covers 15 residues. As DNA, the CDR3 is TGCGCCAGCAGCCCCTCGGGGGGCCCCCCTCAGCCCCAGCATTTT. This translates into CASSPSGGPPQPQHF.

This sequence joins TRBV19 and TRBJ1-1, with D perhaps TRBD1 (5 bases). The V end was cut by 4 bases, the J end by 0 bases, with 9 bases between. The CDR3 is 14 residues long. Germline V lookup: CDR1 LNHDA, CDR2 SQIVND (reference sequence). The CDR3 DNA follows: TGTGCCAGTAGTACACAGGTTATGAACACTGAAGCTTTCTTT. This encodes CASSTQVMNTEAFF. The whole variable domain, filled in from reference TRBV19 and TRBJ1-1, reads DGGITQSPKYLFRKEGQNVTLSCEQNLNHDAMYWYRQDPGQGLRLIYYSQIVNDFQKGDIAEGYSVSREKKESFPLTVTSAQKNPTAFYLCASSTQVMNTEAFFGQGTRLTVV.

The chain recombines TRBV6-4 with TRBJ1-4; 11 nucleotides match TRBD1. CDR1 and CDR2 from the germline V gene are MRHNA and SNTAGT. This CDR3 region has 14 residues. J was trimmed by 7 bases and V by 2 bases; bases with no gene match: 0. The chain's CDR3 is CASSDGQGAEKLFF. The CDR3, as DNA: TGTGCCAGCAGTGACGGACAGGGGGCTGAAAAACTGTTTTTT.

The chain combines TRBV19 with TRBJ2-7; D remains unclear. The CDR3 length is 13 residues. V was trimmed by 1 base and J by 6 bases, leaving 10 bases between them. CDR1 and CDR2 (germline): LNHDA, SQIVND (reference sequence). For the CDR3, the DNA is TGTGCCAGTAGTATAGGTTTTGGGTCCGAGCAGTACTTC. Protein: CASSIGFGSEQYF.

The chain joins TRBV4-3 to TRBJ2-4; possible D gene TRBD1, 6 bases. V dropped 4 bases and J dropped 9 bases, with 16 bases sitting between them. The CDR3 sequence is 14 residues long. Germline assignment: CDR1 LGHNA and CDR2 YSLEER. CDR3 nucleotide sequence: TGCGCCAGCAGCCTATCGGGATCCAGGGGCATTCAGTACTTC. Protein sequence: CASSLSGSRGIQYF.

The chain has TRBV19 and TRBJ2-1, with D hard to call. The CDR3 loop spans 14 amino acids. The V end was cut by 4 bases, the J end by 6 bases, with 13 bases between. Per germline, CDR1 LNHDA and CDR2 SQIVND (reference sequence). The CDR3 loop is CASSRQDRRNEQFF. The CDR3 DNA is TGTGCCAGTAGTAGGCAAGACCGACGCAATGAGCAGTTCTTC.

This chain links TRBV7-2 with TRBJ2-5; no clear D gene. The V end was cut by 3 bases, the J end by 5 bases, with 10 bases between. The length of the CDR3 is 13 residues. In germline, CDR1 is SGHTA, CDR2 FQGNSA. Written as DNA, the CDR3 is TGTGCCAGCAGCTTCTCCGCCTCGGAGACCCAGTACTTC. Protein product: CASSFSASETQYF.

The V and J genes are TRBV9 and TRBJ2-5; 7 nucleotides agree with TRBD2. CDR1 is SGDLS and CDR2 is YYNGEE in the germline V gene. The CDR3 loop spans 17 amino acids. With 4 bases clipped from V and 4 bases from J, the junction kept 16 bases outside the gene matches. The CDR3 loop reads CASSPSGRPSGRETQYF. DNA for the CDR3: TGTGCCAGCAGCCCCTCAGGAAGGCCTAGCGGTAGAGAGACCCAGTACTTC.